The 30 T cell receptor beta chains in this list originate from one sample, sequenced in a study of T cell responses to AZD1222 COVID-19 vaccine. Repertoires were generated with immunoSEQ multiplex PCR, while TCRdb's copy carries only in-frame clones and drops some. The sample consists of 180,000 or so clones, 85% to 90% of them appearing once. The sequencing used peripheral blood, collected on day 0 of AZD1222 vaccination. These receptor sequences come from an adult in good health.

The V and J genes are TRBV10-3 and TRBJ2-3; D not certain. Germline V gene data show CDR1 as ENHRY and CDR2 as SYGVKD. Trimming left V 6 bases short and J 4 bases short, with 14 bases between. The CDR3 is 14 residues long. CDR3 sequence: CAIRAPFRADTQYF. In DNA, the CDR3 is TGTGCCATCAGGGCTCCCTTCCGCGCAGATACGCAGTATTTT.

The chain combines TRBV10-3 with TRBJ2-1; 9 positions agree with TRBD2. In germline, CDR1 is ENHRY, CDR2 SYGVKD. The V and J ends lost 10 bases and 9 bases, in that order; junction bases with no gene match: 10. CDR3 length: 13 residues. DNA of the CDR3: TGTGCCACCACTGCTAGCGGGAACGTTGAGCAGTTCTTC. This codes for CATTASGNVEQFF.

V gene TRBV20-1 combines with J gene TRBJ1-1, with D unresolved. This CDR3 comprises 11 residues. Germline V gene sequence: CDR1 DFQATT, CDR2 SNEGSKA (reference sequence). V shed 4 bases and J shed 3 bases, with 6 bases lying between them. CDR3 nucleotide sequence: TGCAGTGCTACAACGCACACTGAAGCTTTCTTT. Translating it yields CSATTHTEAFF.

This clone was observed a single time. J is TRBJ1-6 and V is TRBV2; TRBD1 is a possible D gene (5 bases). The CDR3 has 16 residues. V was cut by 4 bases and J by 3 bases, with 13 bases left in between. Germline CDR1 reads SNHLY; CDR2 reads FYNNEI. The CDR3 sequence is CASSVGRADYNSPLHF. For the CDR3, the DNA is TGTGCCAGCAGTGTGGGCAGGGCGGACTATAATTCACCCCTCCACTTT.

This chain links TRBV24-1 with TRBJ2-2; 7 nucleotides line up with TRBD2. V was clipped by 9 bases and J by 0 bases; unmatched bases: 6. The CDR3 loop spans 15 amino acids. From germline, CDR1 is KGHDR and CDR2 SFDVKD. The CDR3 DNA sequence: TGTGCCACCTCCGGGGGGAGAGCGAACACCGGGGAGCTGTTTTTT. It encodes CATSGGRANTGELFF.

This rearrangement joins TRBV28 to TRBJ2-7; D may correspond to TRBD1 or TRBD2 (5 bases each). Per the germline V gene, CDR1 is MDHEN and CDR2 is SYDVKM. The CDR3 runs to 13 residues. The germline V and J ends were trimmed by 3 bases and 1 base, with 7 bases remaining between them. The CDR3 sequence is CASSLGESYEQYF. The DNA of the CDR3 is TGTGCCAGCAGTTTGGGGGAATCCTACGAGCAGTACTTC.

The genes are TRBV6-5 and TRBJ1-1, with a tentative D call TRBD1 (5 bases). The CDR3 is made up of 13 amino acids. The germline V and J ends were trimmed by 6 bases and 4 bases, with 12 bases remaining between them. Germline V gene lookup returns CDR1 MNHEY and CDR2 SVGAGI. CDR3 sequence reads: CASRRDVGTEAFF. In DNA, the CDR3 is TGTGCCAGCAGACGGGACGTCGGCACTGAAGCTTTCTTT.

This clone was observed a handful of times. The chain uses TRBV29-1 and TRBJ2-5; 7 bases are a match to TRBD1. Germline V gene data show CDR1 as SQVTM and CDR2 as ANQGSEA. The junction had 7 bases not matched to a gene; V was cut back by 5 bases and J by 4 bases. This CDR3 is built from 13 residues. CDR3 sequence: CSVTRTGGETQYF. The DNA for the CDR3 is TGCAGCGTTACCCGGACAGGAGGAGAGACCCAGTACTTC.

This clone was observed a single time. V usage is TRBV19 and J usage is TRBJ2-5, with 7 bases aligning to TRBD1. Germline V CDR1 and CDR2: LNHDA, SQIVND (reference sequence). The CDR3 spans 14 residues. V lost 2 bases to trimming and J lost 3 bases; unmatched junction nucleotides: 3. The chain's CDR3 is CASSIWGTEETQYF. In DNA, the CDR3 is TGTGCCAGTAGTATATGGGGGACAGAAGAGACCCAGTACTTC.

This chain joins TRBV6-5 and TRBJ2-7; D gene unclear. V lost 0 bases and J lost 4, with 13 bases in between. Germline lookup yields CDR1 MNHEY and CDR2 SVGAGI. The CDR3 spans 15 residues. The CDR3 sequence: CASSYSLAGAYEQYF. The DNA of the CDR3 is TGTGCCAGCAGTTACTCGCTTGCAGGAGCATACGAGCAGTACTTC.

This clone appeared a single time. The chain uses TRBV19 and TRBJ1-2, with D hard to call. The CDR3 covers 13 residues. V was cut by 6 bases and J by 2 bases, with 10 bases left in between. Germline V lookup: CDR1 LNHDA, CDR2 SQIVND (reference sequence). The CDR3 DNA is TGTGCCAGTAGCTCGCTCGGAAACTATGGCTACACCTTC. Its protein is CASSSLGNYGYTF.

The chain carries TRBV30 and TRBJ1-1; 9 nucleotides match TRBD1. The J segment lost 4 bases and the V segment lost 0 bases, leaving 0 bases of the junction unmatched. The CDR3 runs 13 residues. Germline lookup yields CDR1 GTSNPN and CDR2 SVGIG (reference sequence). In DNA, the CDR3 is TGTGCCTGGAGTGTACAGGGGGCCACTGAAGCTTTCTTT. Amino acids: CAWSVQGATEAFF.

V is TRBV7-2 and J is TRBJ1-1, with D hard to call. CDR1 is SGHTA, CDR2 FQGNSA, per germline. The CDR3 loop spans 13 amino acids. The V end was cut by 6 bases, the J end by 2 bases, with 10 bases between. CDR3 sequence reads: CASRGSSNTEAFF. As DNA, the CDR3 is TGTGCCAGCAGAGGAAGCTCTAACACTGAAGCTTTCTTT.

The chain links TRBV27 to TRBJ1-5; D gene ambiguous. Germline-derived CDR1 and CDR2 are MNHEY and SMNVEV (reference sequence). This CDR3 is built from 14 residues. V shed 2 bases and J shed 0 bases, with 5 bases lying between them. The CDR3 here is CASSLASSNQPQHF. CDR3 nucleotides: TGTGCCAGCAGTTTAGCCAGTAGCAATCAGCCCCAGCATTTT.

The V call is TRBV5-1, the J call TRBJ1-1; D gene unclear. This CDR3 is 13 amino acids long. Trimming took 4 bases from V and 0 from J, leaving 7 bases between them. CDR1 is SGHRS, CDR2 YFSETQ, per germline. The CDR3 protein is CASSTYMNTEAFF. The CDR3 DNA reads TGCGCCAGCAGCACGTACATGAACACTGAAGCTTTCTTT.

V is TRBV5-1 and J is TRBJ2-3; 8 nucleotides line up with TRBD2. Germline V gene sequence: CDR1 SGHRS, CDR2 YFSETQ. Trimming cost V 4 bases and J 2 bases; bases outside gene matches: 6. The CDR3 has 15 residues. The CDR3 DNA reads TGCGCCAGCAGCCCGGACGGGAGGGACACAGATACGCAGTATTTT. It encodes CASSPDGRDTDTQYF.

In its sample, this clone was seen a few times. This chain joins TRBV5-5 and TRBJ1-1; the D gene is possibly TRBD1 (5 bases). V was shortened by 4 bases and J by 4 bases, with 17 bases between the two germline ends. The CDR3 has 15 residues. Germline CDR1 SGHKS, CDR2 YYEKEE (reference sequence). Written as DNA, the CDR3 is TGTGCCAGCAGCCGCACCGGGGTGGGGGGCACTGAAGCTTTCTTT. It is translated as CASSRTGVGGTEAFF.

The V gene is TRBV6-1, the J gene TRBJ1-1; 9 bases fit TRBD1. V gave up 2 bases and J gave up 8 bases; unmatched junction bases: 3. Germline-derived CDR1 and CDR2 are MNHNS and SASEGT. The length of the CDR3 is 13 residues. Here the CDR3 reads CASSENRGLEAFF. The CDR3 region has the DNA TGTGCCAGCAGTGAAAACAGGGGGCTAGAAGCTTTCTTT.

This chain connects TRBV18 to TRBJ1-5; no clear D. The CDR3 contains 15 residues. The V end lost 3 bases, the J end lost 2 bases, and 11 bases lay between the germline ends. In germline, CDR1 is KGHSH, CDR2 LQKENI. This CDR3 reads CASSPTSGGNQPQHF. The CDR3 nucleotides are TGTGCCAGCTCACCGACGAGCGGGGGCAATCAGCCCCAGCATTTT.

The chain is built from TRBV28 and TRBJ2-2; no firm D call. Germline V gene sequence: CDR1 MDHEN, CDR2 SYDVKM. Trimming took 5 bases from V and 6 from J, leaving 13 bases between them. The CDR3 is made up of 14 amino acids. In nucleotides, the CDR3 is TGTGCCAGCAGTAGTGCCGACACGTCCGGGGAGCTGTTTTTT. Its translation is CASSSADTSGELFF.

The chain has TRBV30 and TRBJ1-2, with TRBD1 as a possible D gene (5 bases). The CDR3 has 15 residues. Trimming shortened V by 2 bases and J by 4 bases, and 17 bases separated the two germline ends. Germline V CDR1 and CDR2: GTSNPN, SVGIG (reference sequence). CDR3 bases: TGTGCCTGGAGTCTTGTAAGGGGATCGACCTATGGCTACACCTTC. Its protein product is CAWSLVRGSTYGYTF.

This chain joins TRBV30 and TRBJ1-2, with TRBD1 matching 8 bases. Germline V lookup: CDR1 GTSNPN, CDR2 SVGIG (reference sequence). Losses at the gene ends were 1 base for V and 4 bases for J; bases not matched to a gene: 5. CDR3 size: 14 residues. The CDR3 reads CAWSGNRGGYGYTF. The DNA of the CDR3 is TGTGCCTGGAGTGGAAACAGGGGGGGCTATGGCTACACCTTC.

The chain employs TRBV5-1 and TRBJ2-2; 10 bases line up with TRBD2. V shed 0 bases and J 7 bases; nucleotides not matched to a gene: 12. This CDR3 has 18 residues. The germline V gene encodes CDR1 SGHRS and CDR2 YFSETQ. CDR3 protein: CASSLAPPSGSLVGELFF. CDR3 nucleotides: TGCGCCAGCAGCTTGGCCCCACCTAGCGGGAGCCTCGTCGGGGAGCTGTTTTTT.

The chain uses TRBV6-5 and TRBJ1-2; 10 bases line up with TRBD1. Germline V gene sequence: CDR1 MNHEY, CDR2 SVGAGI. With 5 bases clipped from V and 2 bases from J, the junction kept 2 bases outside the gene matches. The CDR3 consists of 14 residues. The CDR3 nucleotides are TGTGCCAGCAGTCCGGACAGGGGGAACTATGGCTACACCTTC. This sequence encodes CASSPDRGNYGYTF.

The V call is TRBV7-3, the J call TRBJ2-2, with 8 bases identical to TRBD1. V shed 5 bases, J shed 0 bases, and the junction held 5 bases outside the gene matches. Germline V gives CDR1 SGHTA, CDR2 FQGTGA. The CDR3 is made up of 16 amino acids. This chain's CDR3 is CASSTRTGSNTGELFF. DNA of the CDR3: TGTGCCAGCAGCACCCGGACAGGGTCGAACACCGGGGAGCTGTTTTTT.

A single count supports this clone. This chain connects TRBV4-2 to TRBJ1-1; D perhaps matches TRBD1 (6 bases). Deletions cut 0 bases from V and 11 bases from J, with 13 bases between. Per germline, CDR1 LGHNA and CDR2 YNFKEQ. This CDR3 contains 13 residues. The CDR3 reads CASSQDGGRDAFF. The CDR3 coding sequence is TGTGCCAGCAGCCAAGATGGGGGCAGGGATGCTTTCTTT.

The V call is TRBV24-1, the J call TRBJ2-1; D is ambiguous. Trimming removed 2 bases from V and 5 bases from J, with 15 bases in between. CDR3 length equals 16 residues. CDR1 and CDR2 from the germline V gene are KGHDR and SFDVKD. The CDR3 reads CATSDSPYGLNNEQFF. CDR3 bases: TGTGCCACCAGTGATTCCCCTTATGGGTTAAACAATGAGCAGTTCTTC.

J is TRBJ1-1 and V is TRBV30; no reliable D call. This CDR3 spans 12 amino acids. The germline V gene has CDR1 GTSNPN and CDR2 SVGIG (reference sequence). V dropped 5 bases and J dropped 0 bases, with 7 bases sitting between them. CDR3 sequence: CAWALMNTEAFF. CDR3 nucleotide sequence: TGTGCCTGGGCCTTAATGAACACTGAAGCTTTCTTT.

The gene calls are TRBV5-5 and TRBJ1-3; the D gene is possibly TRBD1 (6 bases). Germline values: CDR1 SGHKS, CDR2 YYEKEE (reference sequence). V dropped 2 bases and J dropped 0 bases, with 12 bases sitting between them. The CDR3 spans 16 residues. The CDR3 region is CASSFGQKLSGNTIYF. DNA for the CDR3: TGTGCCAGCAGCTTCGGACAGAAACTCTCTGGAAACACCATATATTTT.

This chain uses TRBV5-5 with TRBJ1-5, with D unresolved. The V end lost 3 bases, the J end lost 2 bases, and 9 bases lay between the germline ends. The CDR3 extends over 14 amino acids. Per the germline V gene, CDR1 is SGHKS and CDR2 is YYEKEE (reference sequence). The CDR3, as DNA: TGTGCCAGCAGCTCCGGGGTGGGCAATCAGCCCCAGCATTTT. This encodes CASSSGVGNQPQHF.